This is a list of T cell receptor beta chains from one sample in a study of blood T cell repertoires in COVID-19. This table comes from immunoSEQ multiplex PCR, and its TCRdb copy is limited to in-frame clones, with some not included. The sample contains 270,000 or so clones, over 80% of which appear only once. The specimen sequenced was PBMCs or T cells enriched from blood (not recorded which). The receptors come from a woman in her 30s with acute COVID-19. Both conserved end residues are part of each CDR3. The order of the fields is D gene, V gene, clone size, J gene, CDR3 DNA, CDR3 protein. A D gene is named only where the DNA matches it firmly. Clone size is not always given. Where it is, it says once, few, many or a class for expanded clones.

TRBD2	TRBV14	once	TRBJ2-7	TGTGCCAGCAGCAGGACTAGCGGGACCCTCTCCTACGAGCAGTACTTC	CASSRTSGTLSYEQYF
-	TRBV9	-	TRBJ2-2	TGTGCCAGCAGGCCAGGAGGCGAGGGCACCGGGGAGCTGTTTTTT	CASRPGGEGTGELFF
TRBD2	TRBV19	-	TRBJ2-5	TGTGCCAGTAGCCTTCTAGCGGGAGGAAAGGAGACCCAGTACTTC	CASSLLAGGKETQYF
-	TRBV7-9	-	TRBJ2-5	TGTGCCAGCAACCACGTAGGGGGACAAGAGACCCAGTACTTC	CASNHVGGQETQYF
-	TRBV4-1	-	TRBJ2-2	TGCGCCAGCAGCCACCCCGGGTATAACACCGGGGAGCTGTTTTTT	CASSHPGYNTGELFF
TRBD2	TRBV9	-	TRBJ2-1	TGTGCCAGCAGCATGGGACTAGCGGGACGCAAAAGCTCCTACAATGAGCAGTTCTTC	CASSMGLAGRKSSYNEQFF
-	TRBV11-2	-	TRBJ2-2	TGTGCCAGCAGCTTAGACCAGTACACCGGGGAGCTGTTTTTT	CASSLDQYTGELFF
-	TRBV28	once	TRBJ1-4	TGTGCCAGCACACAGGACAGTCCTGAAAAACTGTTTTTT	CASTQDSPEKLFF
TRBD2	TRBV14	-	TRBJ2-1	TGTGCCAGCAGCGGTAATCTAGCGGGAGTGACCTACAATGAGCAGTTCTTC	CASSGNLAGVTYNEQFF
-	TRBV19	-	TRBJ2-5	TGTGCCAGTAGTATGCTACAGGGAGAAGAGACCCAGTACTTC	CASSMLQGEETQYF
-	TRBV3-1/TRBV3-2	-	TRBJ1-6	TGTGCCAGCAGCCAGGACATAGGATATAATTCACCCCTCCACTTT	CASSQDIGYNSPLHF
TRBD1	TRBV7-2	-	TRBJ1-4	TGTGCCAGCAGTGATGGACAGGAAAGAAGTGAAAAACTGTTTTTT	CASSDGQERSEKLFF
TRBD1	TRBV28	few	TRBJ1-5	TGTGCCAGCAGTCCCCGACAGGGGAGCAATCAGCCCCAGCATTTT	CASSPRQGSNQPQHF
-	TRBV7-9	-	TRBJ2-7	TGTGCCAGCAGCTCACAACTTATTGGCAGGGATTCCTACGAGCAGTACTTC	CASSSQLIGRDSYEQYF
-	TRBV12-3/TRBV12-4	-	TRBJ1-5	TGTGCCAGCAGAAATACAGGGTTTCAGCCCCAGCATTTT	CASRNTGFQPQHF
TRBD2	TRBV11-2	-	TRBJ2-3	TGTGCCAGCAGCCACCAGGGACTAGCGGGAGCCCGGGGAGATACGCAGTATTTT	CASSHQGLAGARGDTQYF
-	TRBV4-1	-	TRBJ1-5	TGCGCCAGCAGCCAAGTGGACAGTCTCGGTCAGCCCCAGCATTTT	CASSQVDSLGQPQHF
TRBD1	TRBV28	-	TRBJ2-1	TGTGCCAGCAGTTCGGAGTGGGGACAGATCTCCTACAATGAGCAGTTCTTC	CASSSEWGQISYNEQFF
-	TRBV28	-	TRBJ2-7	TGTGCCAGCAGTTTGGGCCCCCTAATGCGGTACTTC	CASSLGPLMRYF
TRBD2	TRBV10-3	-	TRBJ2-5	TGTGCCATCAGTAGGACTAGCGGGAGTACAGAGACCCAGTACTTC	CAISRTSGSTETQYF